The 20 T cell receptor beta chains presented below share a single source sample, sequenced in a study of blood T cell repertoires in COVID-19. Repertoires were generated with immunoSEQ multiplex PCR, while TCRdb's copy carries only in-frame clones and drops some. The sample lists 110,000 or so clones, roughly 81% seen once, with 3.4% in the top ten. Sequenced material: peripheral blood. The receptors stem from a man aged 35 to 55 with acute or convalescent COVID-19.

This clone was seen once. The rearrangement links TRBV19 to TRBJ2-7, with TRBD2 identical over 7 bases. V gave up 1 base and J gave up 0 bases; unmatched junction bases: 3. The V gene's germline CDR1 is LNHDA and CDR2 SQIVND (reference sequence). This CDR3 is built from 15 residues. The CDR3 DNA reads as TGTGCCAGTAGTATAGCAGCGGGGAGCTCCTACGAGCAGTACTTC. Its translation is CASSIAAGSSYEQYF.

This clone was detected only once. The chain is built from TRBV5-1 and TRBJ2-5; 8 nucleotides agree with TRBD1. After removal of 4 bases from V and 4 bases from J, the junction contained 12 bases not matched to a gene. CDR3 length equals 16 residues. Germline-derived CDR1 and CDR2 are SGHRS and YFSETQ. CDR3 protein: CASSKPTGDGGETQYF. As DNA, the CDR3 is TGCGCCAGCAGCAAGCCGACAGGGGATGGTGGAGAGACCCAGTACTTC.

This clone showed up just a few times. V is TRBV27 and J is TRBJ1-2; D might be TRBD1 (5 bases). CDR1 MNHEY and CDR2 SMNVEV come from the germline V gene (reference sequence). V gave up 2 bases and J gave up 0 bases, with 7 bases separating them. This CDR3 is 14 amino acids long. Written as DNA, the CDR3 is TGTGCCAGCAGTTTACAGGGCGCTAACTATGGCTACACCTTC. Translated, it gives CASSLQGANYGYTF.

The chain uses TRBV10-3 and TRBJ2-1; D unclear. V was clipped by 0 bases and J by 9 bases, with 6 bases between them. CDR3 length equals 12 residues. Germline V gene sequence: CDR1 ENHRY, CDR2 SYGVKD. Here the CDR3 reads CAISESPGEQFF. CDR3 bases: TGTGCCATCAGTGAGTCGCCCGGTGAGCAGTTCTTC.

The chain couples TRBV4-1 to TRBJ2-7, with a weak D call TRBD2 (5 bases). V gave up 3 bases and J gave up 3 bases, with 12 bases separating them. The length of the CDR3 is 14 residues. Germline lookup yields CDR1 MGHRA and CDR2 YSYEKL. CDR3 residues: CASSQDTEGYEQYF. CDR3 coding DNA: TGCGCCAGCAGCCAGGATACAGAGGGCTACGAGCAGTACTTC.

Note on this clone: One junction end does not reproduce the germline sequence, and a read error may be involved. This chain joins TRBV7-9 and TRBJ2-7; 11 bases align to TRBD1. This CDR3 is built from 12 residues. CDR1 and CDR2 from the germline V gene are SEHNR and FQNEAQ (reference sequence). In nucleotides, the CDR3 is TGTGCCAGCAGCCCCACAGGGACAGGGGGAGACTTC. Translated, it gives CASSPTGTGGDF.

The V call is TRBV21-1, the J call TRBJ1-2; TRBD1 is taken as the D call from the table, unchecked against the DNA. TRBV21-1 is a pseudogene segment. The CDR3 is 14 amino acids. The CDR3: CASSKGTDNYGYTF. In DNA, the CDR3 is TGTGCCAGCAGCAAAGGGACAGATAACTATGGCTACACCTTC.

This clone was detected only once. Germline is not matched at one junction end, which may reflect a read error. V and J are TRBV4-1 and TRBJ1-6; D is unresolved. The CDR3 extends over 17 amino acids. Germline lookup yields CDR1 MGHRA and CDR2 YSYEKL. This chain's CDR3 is CASSQAPNSFYNSSLHF. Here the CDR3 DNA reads TGCGCCAGCAGCCAAGCCCCAAACAGCTTCTATAATTCATCCCTCCACTTT.

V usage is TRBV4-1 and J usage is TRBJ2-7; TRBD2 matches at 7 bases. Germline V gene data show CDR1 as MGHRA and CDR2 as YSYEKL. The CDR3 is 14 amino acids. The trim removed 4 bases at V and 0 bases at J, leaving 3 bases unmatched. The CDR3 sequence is CASSPQRDSYEQYF. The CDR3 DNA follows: TGCGCCAGCAGCCCCCAGCGGGACTCCTACGAGCAGTACTTC.

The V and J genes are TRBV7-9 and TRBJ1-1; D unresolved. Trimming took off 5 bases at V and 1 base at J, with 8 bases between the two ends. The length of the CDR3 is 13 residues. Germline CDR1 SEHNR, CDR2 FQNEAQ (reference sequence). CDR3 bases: TGTGCCAGCAGCCGAGATTGGAACACTGAAGCTTTCTTT. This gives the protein CASSRDWNTEAFF.

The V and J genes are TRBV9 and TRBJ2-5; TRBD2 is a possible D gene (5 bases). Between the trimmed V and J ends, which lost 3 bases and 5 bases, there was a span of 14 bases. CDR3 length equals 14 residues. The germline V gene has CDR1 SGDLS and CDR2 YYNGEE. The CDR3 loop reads CASSAQPSGETQYF. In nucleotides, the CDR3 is TGTGCCAGCAGCGCCCAACCGTCGGGGGAGACCCAGTACTTC.

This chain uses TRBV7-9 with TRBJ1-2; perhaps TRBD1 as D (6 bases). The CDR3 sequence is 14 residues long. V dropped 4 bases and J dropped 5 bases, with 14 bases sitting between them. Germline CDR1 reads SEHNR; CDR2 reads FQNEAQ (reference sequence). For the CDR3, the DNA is TGTGCCAGCAGCTACGGGGGGGCGGATTATGGCTACACCTTC. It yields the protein CASSYGGADYGYTF.

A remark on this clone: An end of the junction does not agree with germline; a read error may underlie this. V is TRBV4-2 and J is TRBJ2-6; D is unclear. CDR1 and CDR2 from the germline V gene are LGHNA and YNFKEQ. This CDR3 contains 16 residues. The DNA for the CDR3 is TGTGCTAGCAGCCAAGCAGTAACCTCTGGGGCCAACGTCCTGACTTTC. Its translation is CASSQAVTSGANVLTF.

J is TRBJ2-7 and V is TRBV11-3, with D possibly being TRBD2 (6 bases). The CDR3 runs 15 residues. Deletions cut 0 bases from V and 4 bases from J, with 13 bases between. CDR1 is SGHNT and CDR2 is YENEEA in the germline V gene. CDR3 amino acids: CASSLEFGGRYEQYF. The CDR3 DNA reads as TGTGCCAGCAGCTTAGAGTTTGGAGGGCGGTACGAGCAGTACTTC. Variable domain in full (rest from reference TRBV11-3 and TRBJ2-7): EAGVVQSPRYKIIEKKQPVAFWCNPISGHNTLYWYLQNLGQGPELLIRYENEEAVDDSQLPKDRFSAERLKGVDSTLKIQPAELGDSAVYLCASSLEFGGRYEQYFGPGTRLTVT.

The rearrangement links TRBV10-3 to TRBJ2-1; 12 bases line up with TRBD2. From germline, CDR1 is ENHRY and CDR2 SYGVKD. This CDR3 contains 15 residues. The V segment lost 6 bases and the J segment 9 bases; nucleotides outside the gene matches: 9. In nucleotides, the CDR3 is TGTGCCATCAGCCCCTCTAGCGGGGGGGCGGCTGAGCAGTTCTTC. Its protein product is CAISPSSGGAAEQFF.

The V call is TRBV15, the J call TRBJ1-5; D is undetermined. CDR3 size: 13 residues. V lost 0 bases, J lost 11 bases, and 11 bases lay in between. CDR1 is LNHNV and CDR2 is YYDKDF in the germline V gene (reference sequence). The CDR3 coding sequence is TGTGCCACCAGCAGAGACCCCGCCGGTGCCCAGCATTTT. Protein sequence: CATSRDPAGAQHF.

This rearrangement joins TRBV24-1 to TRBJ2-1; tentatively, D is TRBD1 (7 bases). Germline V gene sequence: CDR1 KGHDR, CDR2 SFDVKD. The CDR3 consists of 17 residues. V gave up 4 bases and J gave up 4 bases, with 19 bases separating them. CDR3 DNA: TGTGCCACCAGTGACAACTCCCCAGGGGGAGGATACAATGAGCAGTTCTTC. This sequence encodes CATSDNSPGGGYNEQFF.

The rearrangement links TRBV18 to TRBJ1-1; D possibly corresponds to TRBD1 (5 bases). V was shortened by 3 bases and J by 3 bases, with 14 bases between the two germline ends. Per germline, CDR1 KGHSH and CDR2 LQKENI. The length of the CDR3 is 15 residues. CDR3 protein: CASSPLVDIDTEAFF. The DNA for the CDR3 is TGTGCCAGCTCACCGCTCGTGGACATCGACACTGAAGCTTTCTTT.

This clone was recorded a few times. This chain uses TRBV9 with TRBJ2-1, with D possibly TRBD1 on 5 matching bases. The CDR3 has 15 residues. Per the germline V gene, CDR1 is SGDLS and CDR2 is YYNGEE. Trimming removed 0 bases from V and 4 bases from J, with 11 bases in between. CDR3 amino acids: CASSVGFQGYNEQFF. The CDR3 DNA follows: TGTGCCAGCAGCGTAGGTTTTCAGGGATACAATGAGCAGTTCTTC.

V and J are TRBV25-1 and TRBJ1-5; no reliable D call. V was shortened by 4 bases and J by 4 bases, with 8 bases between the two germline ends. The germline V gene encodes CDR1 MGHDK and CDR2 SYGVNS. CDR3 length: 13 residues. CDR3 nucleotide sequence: TGTGCCAGCAGTGTCGGAGGGAATCAGCCCCAGCATTTT. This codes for CASSVGGNQPQHF.